Shown below are 23 T cell receptor beta chains from a single sample sequenced in a study of post-analysis software for immune sequencing data. Their antigens remain unidentified. Presence of unique molecular identifiers characterized the TCR beta cDNA libraries. TCRdb passed the PCR reads through MiXCR, listing each CDR3 protein once. The table includes hundreds of thousands of distinct CDR3 sequences, roughly 38% detected once. Whole-study results and caveats: Patients had higher frequencies than controls of roughly five TRBV segments, including TRBV5-6, TRBV5-1 and TRBV20-1.

Material for sequencing was blood. The receptors stem from a girl under 10 years old with multiple sclerosis.

This clonotype was picked up a small number of times. The rearrangement uses TRBV14 and TRBJ2-4, with D possibly TRBD2 on 5 matching bases. The length of the CDR3 is 17 residues. V dropped 0 bases and J dropped 0 bases, with 12 bases sitting between them. Germline V CDR1 and CDR2: SGHDN, FVKESK. CDR3 sequence reads: CASSQDRYGLAKNIQYF. CDR3 nucleotides: TGTGCCAGCAGCCAAGATCGGTACGGACTAGCCAAAAACATTCAGTACTTC.

This rearrangement joins TRBV28 to TRBJ1-1, with D tentatively TRBD1 (6 bases). The germline CDR1 and CDR2 sequences are MDHEN and SYDVKM. Trimming took 4 bases from V and 3 from J, leaving 9 bases between them. This CDR3 has 13 amino acids. The CDR3 sequence: CASSYEGDTEAFF. The CDR3 region has the DNA TGTGCCAGCAGTTACGAGGGGGACACTGAAGCTTTCTTT.

For the CDR3, the DNA is TGTGCCACCAGCAGAAAACGGGACACCCTCTACTACGAGCAGTACTTC. Translating gives CATSRKRDTLYYEQYF. The genes are TRBV15 and TRBJ2-5; TRBD1 is a possible D gene (6 bases). The DNA end is more similar to TRBJ2-7, so the J call may be wrong. Germline V lookup: CDR1 LNHNV, CDR2 YYDKDF (reference sequence). This CDR3 contains 16 residues.

In this sample, this clonotype turned up a few times. The CDR3 loop is CAISGAGTPYEQYF. For the CDR3, the DNA is TGTGCCATCAGTGGGGCGGGAACCCCCTACGAGCAGTACTTC. This rearrangement joins TRBV10-3 to TRBJ2-7; D is possibly TRBD2 (6 bases). This CDR3 contains 14 residues. V lost 4 bases and J 2 bases, leaving 12 bases between the germline ends. Germline CDR1 and CDR2: ENHRY and SYGVKD.

This clonotype was picked up a small number of times. The V call is TRBV10-3, the J call TRBJ1-2; maybe TRBD1 (5 bases). The CDR3 is 14 amino acids. Germline lookup yields CDR1 ENHRY and CDR2 SYGVKD. Between the trimmed V and J ends, which lost 4 bases and 3 bases, there was a span of 12 bases. CDR3 DNA: TGTGCCATCAGTGTGGGCGGGACGGACTATGGCTACACCTTC. This codes for CAISVGGTDYGYTF.

This clonotype was detected a few times. The chain joins TRBV12-3 or TRBV12-4 to TRBJ2-5; D uncertain. This CDR3 is 10 amino acids long. V shed 2 bases and J shed 9 bases, with 4 bases lying between them. The CDR3 region has the DNA TGTGCCAGCAGTTTATGGGCCCAGTACTTC. Protein: CASSLWAQYF.

This clonotype showed up just a few times. The chain carries TRBV28 and TRBJ2-7; 7 positions match TRBD2. The CDR3 runs to 14 residues. CDR1 and CDR2 (germline): MDHEN, SYDVKM. V shed 4 bases and J 0 bases; nucleotides not matched to a gene: 3. CDR3 sequence (DNA): TGTGCCAGCAGTTGGGGGGACTACTCCTACGAGCAGTACTTC. Its translation: CASSWGDYSYEQYF.

The J gene is TRBJ2-5, the V gene TRBV20-1, with D possibly matching TRBD2 (5 bases). Trimming shortened V by 0 bases and J by 5 bases, and 13 bases separated the two germline ends. The CDR3 covers 14 residues. Germline CDR1 is DFQATT and CDR2 is SNEGSKA (reference sequence). CDR3 residues: CSARDRKGVETQYF. The CDR3 DNA follows: TGCAGTGCTAGAGATCGGAAGGGAGTGGAGACCCAGTACTTC.

The chain is built from TRBV7-2 and TRBJ1-2, with D hard to call. CDR1 and CDR2 (germline): SGHTA, FQGNSA. The V gene lost 2 bases and the J gene lost 1 base, with 11 bases spanning the gap. The CDR3 loop spans 15 amino acids. The CDR3 DNA follows: TGTGCCAGCAGCTTATCAGTTGGGAATAACTATGGCTACACCTTC. It translates to CASSLSVGNNYGYTF.

CDR3 in DNA: TGTGCCAGCAGCTTGATAACAGTGGGCCGTAACGAGCAGTACTTC. It is translated as CASSLITVGRNEQYF. V gene TRBV5-5 combines with J gene TRBJ2-4; the D is unclear. The assigned J gene may be wrong: the sequence end matches TRBJ2-7 better. In germline, CDR1 is SGHKS, CDR2 YYEKEE (reference sequence). The CDR3 loop spans 15 amino acids.

This clonotype showed up just a few times. The V and J genes are TRBV3-1 and TRBJ2-2; 14 nucleotides line up with TRBD2. The CDR3 consists of 18 residues. V dropped 4 bases and J dropped 4; count of bases not matched to a gene: 8. Germline values: CDR1 LGHDT, CDR2 YNNKEL (reference sequence). CDR3 sequence reads: CASSRGTSGSLGTGELFF. CDR3 in DNA: TGTGCCAGCAGCCGAGGGACTAGCGGGAGTTTGGGCACCGGGGAGCTGTTTTTT.

This clonotype was detected only a few times. The chain combines TRBV10-3 with TRBJ2-3; unclear D gene. V was trimmed by 6 bases and J by 6 bases, leaving 22 bases between them. CDR3 length: 16 residues. Germline V gene lookup returns CDR1 ENHRY and CDR2 SYGVKD. CDR3 sequence: CAISPGHQGLDDTQYF. DNA for the CDR3: TGTGCCATCAGCCCCGGCCACCAAGGTTTGGACGATACGCAGTATTTT.

To note about this clonotype: Sequence at one end of the junction differs from germline and may be a read error. The chain carries TRBV2 and TRBJ2-6, with no clear D. The CDR3 has 16 residues. Germline V CDR1 and CDR2: SNHLY, FYNNEI. In nucleotides, the CDR3 is TGTGCCGGCAGTGAAGCGCAAGGGATGGGGGCCAACGTCCTGACTTTC. Its translation is CAGSEAQGMGANVLTF.

This clonotype showed up just once. J is TRBJ2-5 and V is TRBV4-1, with 7 nucleotides matching TRBD2. The J call may be wrong; the DNA end is better matched by TRBJ2-7. There are 15 residues in the CDR3. CDR1 and CDR2 from the germline V gene are MGHRA and YSYEKL. CDR3 nucleotides: TGCGCCAGCAGCCGCAAGGGAGGGACCGAGGGCGAGCAGTACTTC. Its translation is CASSRKGGTEGEQYF.

The V gene is TRBV20-1, the J gene TRBJ2-5; D might be TRBD1 (6 bases). The J call may not be correct, given that the DNA end is closer to TRBJ2-7. The germline V gene encodes CDR1 DFQATT and CDR2 SNEGSKA (reference sequence). This CDR3 comprises 14 residues. CDR3 residues: CSVRGSPLGYEQYF. In DNA form, the CDR3 reads TGCAGTGTCAGGGGCTCTCCCTTGGGCTACGAGCAGTACTTC.

The table lists this clonotype with a few counts. This rearrangement joins TRBV11-2 to TRBJ1-2; unclear D gene. The CDR3 has 16 amino acids. Germline V gene data show CDR1 as SGHAT and CDR2 as FQNNGV. V lost 3 bases and J lost 2, with 16 bases in between. The CDR3 sequence: CASSFNSPGTNYGYTF. The CDR3 DNA is TGTGCCAGCAGCTTCAACTCTCCGGGAACGAACTATGGCTACACCTTC.

This chain links TRBV20-1 with TRBJ1-3; D is unclear. The V gene's germline CDR1 is DFQATT and CDR2 SNEGSKA (reference sequence). Between the trimmed V and J ends, which lost 3 bases and 0 bases, there was a span of 15 bases. The CDR3 is 16 residues long. CDR3 bases: TGCAGTGCTAGGAGGCTTGGTCGGGACTCTGGAAACACCATATATTTT. Protein sequence: CSARRLGRDSGNTIYF.

The chain uses TRBV20-1 and TRBJ2-7; D is unresolved. V was cut by 0 bases and J by 4 bases, with 13 bases left in between. The CDR3 is 14 amino acids. Per the germline V gene, CDR1 is DFQATT and CDR2 is SNEGSKA (reference sequence). Here the CDR3 reads CSARDSGVDYEQYF. DNA for the CDR3: TGCAGTGCTAGAGATAGTGGTGTTGATTACGAGCAGTACTTC.

The rearrangement joins TRBV6-5 to TRBJ1-1; possible D gene TRBD1, 6 bases. Germline CDR1 is MNHEY and CDR2 is SVGAGI. There are 14 residues in the CDR3. Deletions cut 0 bases from V and 10 bases from J, with 15 bases between. CDR3 residues: CASSYSNREGGAFF. The CDR3 nucleotides read TGTGCCAGCAGTTACTCGAACAGGGAGGGGGGAGCTTTCTTT.

The chain is built from TRBV3-1 and TRBJ2-6; D is perhaps TRBD2 (6 bases). V was shortened by 0 bases and J by 1 base, with 13 bases between the two germline ends. The germline CDR1 and CDR2 sequences are LGHDT and YNNKEL (reference sequence). The CDR3 spans 18 residues. The CDR3 spells CASSQDGGTVSGANVLTF. For the CDR3, the DNA is TGTGCCAGCAGCCAAGACGGCGGGACCGTTTCTGGGGCCAACGTCCTGACTTTC.

The J gene is TRBJ2-3, the V gene TRBV29-1; 10 bases map to TRBD1. CDR3 size: 17 residues. With V trimmed by 5 bases and J by 3 bases, 14 bases remained unmatched. CDR1 and CDR2 (germline): SQVTM, ANQGSEA. CDR3 coding DNA: TGCAGCGTTTCTGGACACCGGGACAGGGGCGGTACAGATACGCAGTATTTT. Protein product: CSVSGHRDRGGTDTQYF.

The chain recombines TRBV18 with TRBJ2-7; the match to TRBD1 covers 9 bases. V dropped 1 base and J dropped 2; count of bases not matched to a gene: 6. The CDR3 covers 16 residues. Germline CDR1 KGHSH, CDR2 LQKENI. CDR3 bases: TGTGCCAGCTCACCACAACAGGGACAGGGTACCTACGAGCAGTACTTC. This encodes CASSPQQGQGTYEQYF.

This clonotype showed up many times. Here the CDR3 DNA reads TGTGCCAGCAGTTTCAGGGGTAGCAATCAGCCCCAGCATTTT. Protein product: CASSFRGSNQPQHF. The rearrangement links TRBV12-3 or TRBV12-4 to TRBJ1-5, with a weak D call TRBD1 (6 bases). The V gene lost 3 bases and the J gene lost 0 bases, with 6 bases spanning the gap. The CDR3 is 14 residues long.